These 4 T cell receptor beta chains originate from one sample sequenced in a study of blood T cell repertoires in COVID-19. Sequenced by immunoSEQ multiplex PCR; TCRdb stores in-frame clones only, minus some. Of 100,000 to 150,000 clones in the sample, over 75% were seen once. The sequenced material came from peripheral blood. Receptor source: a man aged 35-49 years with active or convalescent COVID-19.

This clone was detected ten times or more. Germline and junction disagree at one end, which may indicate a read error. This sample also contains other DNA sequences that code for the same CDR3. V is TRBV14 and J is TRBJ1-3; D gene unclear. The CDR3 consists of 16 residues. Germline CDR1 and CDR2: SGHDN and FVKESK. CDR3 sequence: CASSQGRGAGGNTIYF. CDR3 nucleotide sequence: TGTGCCAGCAGTCAAGGACGGGGAGCTGGTGGAAACACCATATATTTT.

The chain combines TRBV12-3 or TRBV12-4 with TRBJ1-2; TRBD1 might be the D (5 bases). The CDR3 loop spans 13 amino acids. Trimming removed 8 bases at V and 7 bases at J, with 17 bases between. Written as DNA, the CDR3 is TGTGCCAGCGGCCCTTTGGCCAGGGCTGGCTACACCTTC. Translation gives CASGPLARAGYTF.

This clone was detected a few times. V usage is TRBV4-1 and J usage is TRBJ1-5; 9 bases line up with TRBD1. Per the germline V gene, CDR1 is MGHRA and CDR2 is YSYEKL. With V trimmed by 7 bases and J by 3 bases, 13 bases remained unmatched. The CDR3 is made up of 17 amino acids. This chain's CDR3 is CASTTRDRDQVNQPQHF. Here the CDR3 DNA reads TGCGCCAGCACTACCCGGGACAGGGACCAAGTCAATCAGCCCCAGCATTTT.

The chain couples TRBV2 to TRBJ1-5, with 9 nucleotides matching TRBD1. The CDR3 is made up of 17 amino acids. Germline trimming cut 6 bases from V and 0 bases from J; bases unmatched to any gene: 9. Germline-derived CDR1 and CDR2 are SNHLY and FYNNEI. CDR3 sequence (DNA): TGTGCCAGCAGGCCGGGACAGGGATTTAATAGCAATCAGCCCCAGCATTTT. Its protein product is CASRPGQGFNSNQPQHF.